This entry concerns a single T cell receptor beta chain. V was cut by 11 bases and J by 8 bases, with 15 bases left in between. This CDR3 has 12 residues. This entry is derived from a study of T cell responses to AZD1222 COVID-19 vaccine. Assay used: immunoSEQ multiplex PCR; TCRdb lists only in-frame clones, some missing. The sample holds roughly 140,000 clones, around 89% seen once. This receptor was obtained from an adult in good health. The chain has TRBV12-3 or TRBV12-4 and TRBJ1-4; D call uncertain. This sample comprised peripheral blood, obtained on day 0 of MenACWY control vaccination. The DNA for the CDR3 is TGTGCCGGCGGAAAAGTCCTCGAAAAACTGTTTTTT. This codes for CAGGKVLEKLFF.